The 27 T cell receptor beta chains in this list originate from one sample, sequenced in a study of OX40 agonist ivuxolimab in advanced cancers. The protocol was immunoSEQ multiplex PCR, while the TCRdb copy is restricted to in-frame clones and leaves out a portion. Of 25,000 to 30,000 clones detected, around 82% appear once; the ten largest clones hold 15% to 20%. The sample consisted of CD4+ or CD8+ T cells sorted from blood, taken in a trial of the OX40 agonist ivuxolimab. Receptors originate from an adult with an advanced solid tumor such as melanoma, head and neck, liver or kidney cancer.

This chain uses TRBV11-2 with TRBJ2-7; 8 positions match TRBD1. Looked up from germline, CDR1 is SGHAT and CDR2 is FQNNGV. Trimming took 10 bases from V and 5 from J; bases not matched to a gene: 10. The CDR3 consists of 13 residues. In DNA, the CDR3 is TGTGCCAATTCCCGGGACAGGACCCACGAGCAGTACTTC. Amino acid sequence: CANSRDRTHEQYF.

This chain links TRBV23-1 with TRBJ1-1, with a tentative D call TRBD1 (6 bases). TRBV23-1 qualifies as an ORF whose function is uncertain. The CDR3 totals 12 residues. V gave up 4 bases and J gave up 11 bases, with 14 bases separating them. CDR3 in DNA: TGCGCCAGCAGTCTAGGAGAGCAGGGGGCTTTCTTT. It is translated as CASSLGEQGAFF.

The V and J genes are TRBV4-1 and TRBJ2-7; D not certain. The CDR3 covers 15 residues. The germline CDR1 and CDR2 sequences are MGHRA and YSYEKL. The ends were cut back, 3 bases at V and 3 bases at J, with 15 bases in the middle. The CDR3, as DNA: TGCGCCAGCAGCCAGGTTTTCTCTCTGGACTACGAGCAGTACTTC. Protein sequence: CASSQVFSLDYEQYF.

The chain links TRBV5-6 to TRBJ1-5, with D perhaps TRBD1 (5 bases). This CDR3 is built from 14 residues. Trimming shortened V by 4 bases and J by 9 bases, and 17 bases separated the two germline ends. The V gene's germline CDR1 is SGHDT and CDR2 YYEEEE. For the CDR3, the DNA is TGTGCCAGCAGCCTCGGACGGATCGGGGGGCCCCAGCATTTT. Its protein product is CASSLGRIGGPQHF.

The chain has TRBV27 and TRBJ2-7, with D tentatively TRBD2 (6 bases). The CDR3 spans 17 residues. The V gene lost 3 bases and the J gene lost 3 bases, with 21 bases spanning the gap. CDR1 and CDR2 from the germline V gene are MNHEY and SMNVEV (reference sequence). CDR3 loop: CASSLEGSGQRGYEQYF. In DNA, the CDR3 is TGTGCCAGCAGTTTGGAGGGGTCGGGCCAAAGGGGCTACGAGCAGTACTTC.

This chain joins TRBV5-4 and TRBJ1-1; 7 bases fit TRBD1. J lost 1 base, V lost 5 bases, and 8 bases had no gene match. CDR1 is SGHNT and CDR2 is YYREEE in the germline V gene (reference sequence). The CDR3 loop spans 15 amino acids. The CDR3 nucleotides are TGTGCCAGCAGACCGGCACAGGGGTGGAACACTGAAGCTTTCTTT. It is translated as CASRPAQGWNTEAFF. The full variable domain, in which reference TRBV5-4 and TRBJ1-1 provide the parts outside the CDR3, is ETGVTQSPTHLIKTRGQQVTLRCSSQSGHNTVSWYQQALGQGPQFIFQYYREEENGRGNFPPRFSGLQFPNYSSELNVNALELDDSALYLCASRPAQGWNTEAFFGQGTRLTVV.

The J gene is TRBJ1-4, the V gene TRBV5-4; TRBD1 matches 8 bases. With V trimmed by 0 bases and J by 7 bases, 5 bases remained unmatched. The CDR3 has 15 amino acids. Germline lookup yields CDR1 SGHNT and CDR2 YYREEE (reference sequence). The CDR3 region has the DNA TGTGCCAGCAGCTTGGGGACAGGGATTAGTGAAAAACTGTTTTTT. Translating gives CASSLGTGISEKLFF.

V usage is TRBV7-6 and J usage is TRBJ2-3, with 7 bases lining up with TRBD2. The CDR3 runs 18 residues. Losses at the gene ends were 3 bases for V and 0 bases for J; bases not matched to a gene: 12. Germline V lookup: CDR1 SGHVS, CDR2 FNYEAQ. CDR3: CASSFAASSGQSTDTQYF. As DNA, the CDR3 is TGTGCCAGCAGCTTCGCTGCCTCTAGCGGACAAAGCACAGATACGCAGTATTTT.

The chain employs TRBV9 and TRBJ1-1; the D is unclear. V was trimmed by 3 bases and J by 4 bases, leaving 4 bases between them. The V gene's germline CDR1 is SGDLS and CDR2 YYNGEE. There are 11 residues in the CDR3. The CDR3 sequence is CASSEGTEAFF. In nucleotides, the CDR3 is TGTGCCAGCAGCGAGGGCACTGAAGCTTTCTTT. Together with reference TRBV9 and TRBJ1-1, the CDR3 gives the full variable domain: DSGVTQTPKHLITATGQRVTLRCSPRSGDLSVYWYQQSLDQGLQFLIQYYNGEERAKGNILERFSAQQFPDLHSELNLSSLELGDSALYFCASSEGTEAFFGQGTRLTVV.

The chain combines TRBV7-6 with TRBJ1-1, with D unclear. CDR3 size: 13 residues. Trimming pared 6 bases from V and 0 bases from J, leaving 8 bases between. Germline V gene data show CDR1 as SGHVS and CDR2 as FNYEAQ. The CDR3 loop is CASRSQVNTEAFF. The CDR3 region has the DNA TGTGCCAGCAGATCCCAGGTGAACACTGAAGCTTTCTTT.

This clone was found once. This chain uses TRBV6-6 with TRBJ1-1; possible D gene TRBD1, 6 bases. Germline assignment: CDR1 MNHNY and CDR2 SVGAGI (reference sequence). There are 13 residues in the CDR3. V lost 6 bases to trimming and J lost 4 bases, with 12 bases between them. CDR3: CASSPTGSTEAFF. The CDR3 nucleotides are TGTGCCAGCAGCCCCACAGGGAGCACTGAAGCTTTCTTT.

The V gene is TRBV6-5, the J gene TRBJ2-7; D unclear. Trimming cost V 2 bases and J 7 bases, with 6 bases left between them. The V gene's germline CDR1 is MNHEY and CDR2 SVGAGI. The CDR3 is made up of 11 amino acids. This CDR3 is CASSYGREQYF. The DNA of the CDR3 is TGTGCCAGCAGTTACGGTCGGGAGCAGTACTTC.

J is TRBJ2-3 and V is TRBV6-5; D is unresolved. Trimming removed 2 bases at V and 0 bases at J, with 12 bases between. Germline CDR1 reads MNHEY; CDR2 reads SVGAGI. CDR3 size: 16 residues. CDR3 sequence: CASSYLGVGSTDTQYF. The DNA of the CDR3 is TGTGCCAGCAGTTACCTTGGTGTAGGGAGCACAGATACGCAGTATTTT.

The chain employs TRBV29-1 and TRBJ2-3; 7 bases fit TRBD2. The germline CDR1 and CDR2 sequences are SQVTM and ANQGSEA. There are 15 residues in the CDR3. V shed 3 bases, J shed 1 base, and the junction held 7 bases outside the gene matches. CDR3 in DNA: TGCAGCGTTGACCTAGGACGGGGGGGCACAGATACGCAGTATTTT. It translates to CSVDLGRGGTDTQYF.

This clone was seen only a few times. CDR3 sequence reads: CASTTGPSNEKLFF. The DNA for the CDR3 is TGTGCCAGCACTACAGGGCCCAGTAATGAAAAACTGTTTTTT. This sequence joins TRBV25-1 and TRBJ1-4, with D perhaps matching TRBD1 (6 bases). Trimming stripped 7 bases from V and 4 bases from J, with 13 bases between. The length of the CDR3 is 14 residues. Germline V gene data show CDR1 as MGHDK and CDR2 as SYGVNS.

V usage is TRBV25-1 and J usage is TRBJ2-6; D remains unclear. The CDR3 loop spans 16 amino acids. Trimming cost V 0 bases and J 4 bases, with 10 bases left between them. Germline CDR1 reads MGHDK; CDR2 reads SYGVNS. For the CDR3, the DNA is TGTGCCAGCAGTGAATATAGAATAGAGGGGGCCAACGTCCTGACTTTC. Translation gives CASSEYRIEGANVLTF.

The chain's CDR3 is CASRGQGGNTEAFF. CDR3 bases: TGTGCCAGCAGAGGACAGGGGGGGAACACTGAAGCTTTCTTT. The genes are TRBV2 and TRBJ1-1; 10 bases are shared with TRBD1. This CDR3 comprises 14 residues. Germline lookup yields CDR1 SNHLY and CDR2 FYNNEI. The ends lost 6 bases at V and 1 base at J; junction bases unmatched: 2.

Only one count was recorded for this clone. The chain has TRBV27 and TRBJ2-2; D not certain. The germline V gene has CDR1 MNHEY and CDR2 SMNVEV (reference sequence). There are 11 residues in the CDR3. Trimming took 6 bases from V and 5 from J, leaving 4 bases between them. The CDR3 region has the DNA TGTGCCAGCAGGACAACCGGGGAGCTGTTTTTT. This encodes CASRTTGELFF.

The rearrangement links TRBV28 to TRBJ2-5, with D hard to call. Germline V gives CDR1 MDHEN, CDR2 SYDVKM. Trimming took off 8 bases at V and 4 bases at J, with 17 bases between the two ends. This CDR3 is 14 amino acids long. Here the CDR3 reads CASSPLRVVETQYF. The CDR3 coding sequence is TGTGCCAGCTCCCCCCTTAGGGTTGTAGAGACCCAGTACTTC.

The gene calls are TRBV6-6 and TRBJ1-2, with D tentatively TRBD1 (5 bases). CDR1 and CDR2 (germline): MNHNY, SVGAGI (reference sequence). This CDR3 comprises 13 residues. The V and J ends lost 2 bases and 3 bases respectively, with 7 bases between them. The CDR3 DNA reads TGTGCCAGCAGTTACCCAGGGTACTATGGCTACACCTTC. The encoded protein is CASSYPGYYGYTF.

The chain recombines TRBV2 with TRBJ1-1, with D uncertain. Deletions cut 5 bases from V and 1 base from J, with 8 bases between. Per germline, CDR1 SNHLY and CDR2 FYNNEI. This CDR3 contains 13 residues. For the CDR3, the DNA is TGTGCCAGCAGTCTCGGCTGGAACACTGAAGCTTTCTTT. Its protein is CASSLGWNTEAFF. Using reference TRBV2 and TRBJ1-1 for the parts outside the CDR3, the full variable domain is EPEVTQTPSHQVTQMGQEVILRCVPISNHLYFYWYRQILGQKVEFLVSFYNNEISEKSEIFDDQFSVERPDGSNFTLKIRSTKLEDSAMYFCASSLGWNTEAFFGQGTRLTVV.

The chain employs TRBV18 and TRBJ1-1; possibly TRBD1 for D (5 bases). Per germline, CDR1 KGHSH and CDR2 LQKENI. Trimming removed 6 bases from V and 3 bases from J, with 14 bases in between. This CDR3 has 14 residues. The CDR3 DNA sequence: TGTGCCAGCTCGCGCCTACAGGTGGACACTGAAGCTTTCTTT. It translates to CASSRLQVDTEAFF.

The CDR3 region is CASSPGGSSGNTIYF. In nucleotides, the CDR3 is TGTGCCAGCAGCCCAGGAGGGAGCTCTGGAAACACCATATATTTT. V is TRBV9 and J is TRBJ1-3, with D uncertain. V lost 4 bases, J lost 0 bases, and 11 bases lay in between. The CDR3 totals 15 residues. The germline CDR1 and CDR2 sequences are SGDLS and YYNGEE. The complete variable domain, with remaining parts taken from reference TRBV9 and TRBJ1-3, reads DSGVTQTPKHLITATGQRVTLRCSPRSGDLSVYWYQQSLDQGLQFLIQYYNGEERAKGNILERFSAQQFPDLHSELNLSSLELGDSALYFCASSPGGSSGNTIYFGEGSWLTVV.

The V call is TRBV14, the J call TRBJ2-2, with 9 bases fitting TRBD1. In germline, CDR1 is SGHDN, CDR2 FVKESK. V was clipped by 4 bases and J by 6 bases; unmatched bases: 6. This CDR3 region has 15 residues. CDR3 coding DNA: TGTGCCAGCAGCCCGGGACAGGGTGTCTCCGGGGAGCTGTTTTTT. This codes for CASSPGQGVSGELFF.

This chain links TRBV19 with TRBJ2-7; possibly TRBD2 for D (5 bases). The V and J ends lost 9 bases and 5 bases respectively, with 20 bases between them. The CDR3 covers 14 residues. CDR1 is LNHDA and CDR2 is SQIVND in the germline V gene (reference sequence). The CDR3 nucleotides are TGTGCCAGCTCATGGAACGGGGTTTTGAACGAGCAGTACTTC. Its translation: CASSWNGVLNEQYF.

CDR3 in DNA: TGCGCCAGCAGCCTTGGAGCCCCCGTAGATGCTGAAGCTTTCTTT. This sequence encodes CASSLGAPVDAEAFF. This chain links TRBV4-1 with TRBJ1-1; D unclear. The CDR3 sequence is 15 residues long. V was cut by 4 bases and J by 6 bases, with 18 bases left in between. CDR1 is MGHRA, CDR2 YSYEKL, per germline.

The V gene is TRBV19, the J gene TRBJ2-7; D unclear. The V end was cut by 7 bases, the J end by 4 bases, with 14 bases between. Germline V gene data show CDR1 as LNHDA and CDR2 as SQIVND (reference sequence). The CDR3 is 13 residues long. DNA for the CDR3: TGTGCCAGTAAACAAGGCGGTCCGTACGAGCAGTACTTC. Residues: CASKQGGPYEQYF.